This T cell receptor beta chain came from a study of beta chain features in type 1 diabetes. Blood was collected once per donor into heparin, averaging approximately 0.11 L. A word on this clone: A junction boundary mismatches the germline segment, possibly from a read error.

The CDR3 has 13 amino acids. In germline, CDR1 is SGHTA, CDR2 FQGNSA. What was sequenced were expressed TCRB transcripts, since all of the isolated RNA had been reverse transcribed. The method was immunoSEQ multiplex PCR; TCRdb's version includes in-frame clones alone and lacks a portion of them. The profile shows a few hundred thousand clones, 30% of them singletons. The sequencing input was naive CD4+ T cells from blood. This receptor was taken from a man between 18 and 35 years old in good health. The chain links TRBV7-2 to TRBJ2-1, with TRBD2 identical over 9 bases. The DNA of the CDR3 is TGTGCCAGCACCTTAGCGGGAGTCAATGAGCAGTTCTTC. It translates to CASTLAGVNEQFF.